This T cell receptor (beta chain) was recorded in a study of blood T cell repertoires in COVID-19. The data were produced by immunoSEQ multiplex PCR, yet TCRdb's version contains in-frame clones alone and is incomplete. In the table there are about 200,000 clones, 86% of which are singletons. V lost 0 bases to trimming and J lost 4 bases, with 10 bases between them. The CDR3 extends over 14 amino acids. The germline CDR1 and CDR2 sequences are SGHNT and YYREEE (reference sequence). This receptor was identified in a woman aged 50 to 60 with COVID-19, enrolled during active disease. Sequenced sample: peripheral blood. The chain couples TRBV5-4 to TRBJ1-2; maybe TRBD1 (5 bases). CDR3 nucleotides: TGTGCCAGCAGCTTGGACAGGATGGGCTATGGCTACACCTTC. This codes for CASSLDRMGYGYTF.